Shown below are 9 T cell receptor beta chains from a single sample sequenced in a study of OX40 agonist ivuxolimab in advanced cancers. Assay used: immunoSEQ multiplex PCR; TCRdb lists only in-frame clones, some missing. This sample has under 200,000 clones, with 94% found just once. The material sequenced was CD4+ or CD8+ T cells sorted from blood, taken in a trial of the OX40 agonist ivuxolimab. These TCRs come from an adult with an advanced solid tumor such as melanoma, head and neck, liver or kidney cancer.

The chain uses TRBV9 and TRBJ2-7; tentatively, D is TRBD1 (6 bases). Per germline, CDR1 SGDLS and CDR2 YYNGEE. V gave up 4 bases and J gave up 5 bases, with 13 bases separating them. There are 13 residues in the CDR3. CDR3 region: CASSLRGLDEQYF. The CDR3 coding sequence is TGTGCCAGCAGCCTCAGGGGTTTGGACGAGCAGTACTTC.

The chain employs TRBV10-1 and TRBJ2-2, with 8 positions matching TRBD1. The CDR3 runs 14 residues. The ends lost 6 bases at V and 7 bases at J; junction bases unmatched: 7. The germline V gene has CDR1 WNHNN and CDR2 SYGVQD (reference sequence). The CDR3 coding sequence is TGCGCCAGCAGACCAGGACAGGGCTACGGGGAGCTGTTTTTT. Its protein is CASRPGQGYGELFF.

The chain couples TRBV10-1 to TRBJ2-7; possible D gene TRBD1, 5 bases. CDR3 length equals 13 residues. The ends were cut back, 4 bases at V and 3 bases at J, with 10 bases in the middle. CDR1 is WNHNN, CDR2 SYGVQD, per germline (reference sequence). CDR3 residues: CASSAGQGYEQYF. The CDR3 DNA reads as TGCGCCAGCAGTGCTGGGCAGGGCTACGAGCAGTACTTC.

V is TRBV27 and J is TRBJ1-5, with D possibly TRBD1 on 5 matching bases. CDR3 length equals 13 residues. Trimming stripped 8 bases from V and 3 bases from J, with 11 bases between. The germline V gene encodes CDR1 MNHEY and CDR2 SMNVEV (reference sequence). In DNA form, the CDR3 reads TGTGCCAGCGCTTGGGGGACCAATCAGCCCCAGCATTTT. Amino acid sequence: CASAWGTNQPQHF.

The genes are TRBV7-2 and TRBJ1-1, with TRBD1 identical over 7 bases. The V segment lost 4 bases and the J segment 1 base; nucleotides outside the gene matches: 3. Germline CDR1 reads SGHTA; CDR2 reads FQGNSA. The CDR3 has 14 residues. The CDR3 DNA reads TGTGCCAGCAGCTCGAGGACAGGGAACACTGAAGCTTTCTTT. Its protein product is CASSSRTGNTEAFF.

V usage is TRBV6-1 and J usage is TRBJ1-2; 9 nucleotides match TRBD1. With 4 bases clipped from V and 4 bases from J, the junction kept 13 bases outside the gene matches. The CDR3 consists of 17 residues. Germline CDR1 reads MNHNS; CDR2 reads SASEGT. CDR3 coding DNA: TGTGCCAGCAGTGGACCGTTTCGACAGGGGGTTAGCTATGGCTACACCTTC. It specifies CASSGPFRQGVSYGYTF.

The V gene is TRBV7-9, the J gene TRBJ2-7; D is unresolved. The CDR3 runs to 13 residues. CDR1 is SEHNR, CDR2 FQNEAQ, per germline (reference sequence). With 1 base removed from V and 3 bases from J, the gap between germline ends came to 7 bases. This CDR3 is CASSLDSDYEQYF. DNA of the CDR3: TGTGCCAGCAGCTTAGATTCGGACTACGAGCAGTACTTC.

The CDR3 sequence: CASSPAGTHYGEQFF. CDR3 sequence (DNA): TGTGCCAGCTCACCGGCCGGGACCCACTACGGGGAGCAGTTCTTC. The gene calls are TRBV18 and TRBJ2-1; D tentatively fits TRBD1 or TRBD2 (5 bases each). V lost 3 bases and J 10 bases, leaving 19 bases between the germline ends. CDR1 KGHSH and CDR2 LQKENI come from the germline V gene. The CDR3 has 15 residues. Full variable domain (outside the CDR3, taken from reference TRBV18 and TRBJ2-1): NAGVMQNPRHLVRRRGQEARLRCSPMKGHSHVYWYRQLPEEGLKFMVYLQKENIIDESGMPKERFSAEFPKEGPSILRIQQVVRGDSAAYFCASSPAGTHYGEQFFGPGTRLTVL.

The V and J genes are TRBV7-3 and TRBJ2-1; 13 bases map to TRBD2. With V trimmed by 2 bases and J by 11 bases, 3 bases remained unmatched. This CDR3 region has 14 residues. The germline gives CDR1 SGHTA, CDR2 FQGTGA. For the CDR3, the DNA is TGTGCCAGCAGCTTAGGACTAGCGGGGGCCCAGCAGTTCTTC. This encodes CASSLGLAGAQQFF. Filled out from reference TRBV7-3 and TRBJ2-1, the complete variable domain reads GAGVSQTPSNKVTEKGKYVELRCDPISGHTALYWYRQSLGQGPEFLIYFQGTGAADDSGLPNDRFFAVRPEGSVSTLKIQRTERGDSAVYLCASSLGLAGAQQFFGPGTRLTVL.